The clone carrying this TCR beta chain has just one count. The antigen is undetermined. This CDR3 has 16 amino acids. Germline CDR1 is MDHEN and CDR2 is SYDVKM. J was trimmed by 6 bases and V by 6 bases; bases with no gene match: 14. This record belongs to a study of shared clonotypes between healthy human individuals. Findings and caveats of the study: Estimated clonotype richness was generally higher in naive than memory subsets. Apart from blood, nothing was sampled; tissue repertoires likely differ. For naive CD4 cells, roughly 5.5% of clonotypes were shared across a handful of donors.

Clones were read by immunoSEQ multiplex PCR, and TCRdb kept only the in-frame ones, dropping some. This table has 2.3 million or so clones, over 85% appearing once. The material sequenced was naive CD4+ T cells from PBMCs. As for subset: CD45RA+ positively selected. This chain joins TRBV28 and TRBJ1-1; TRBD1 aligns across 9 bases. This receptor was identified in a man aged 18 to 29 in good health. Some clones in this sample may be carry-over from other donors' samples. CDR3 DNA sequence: TGTGCCAGCAGAAAACAGGGGGCGGTGGCTCGATCTGAAGCTTTCTTT. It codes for CASRKQGAVARSEAFF.